A selection of T cell receptor beta chains follows, all from one sample in a study of blood T cell repertoires in COVID-19. Sequencing used immunoSEQ multiplex PCR; TCRdb keeps in-frame clones, though not all of them. The data contain tens of thousands of clones, 75% to 85% of them singletons. Sequenced sample: peripheral blood. These receptors came from a man in his 70s who had recovered from COVID-19. The CDR3 runs from the conserved cysteine through the conserved F or W. The D gene is left open where the match is weak. Clone sizes are given selectively: once, few, many, or a class where the clone is expanded.

v_call,clone_size,j_call,cdr3_length,d_call,cdr3_aa,cdr3_nt
TRBV4-2,-,TRBJ2-1,15,-,CASSQDSGAHNEQFF,TGTGCCAGCAGCCAAGATAGCGGCGCTCACAATGAGCAGTTCTTC
TRBV4-3,-,TRBJ1-6,14,TRBD1,CASRQGQGNSPLHF,TGCGCCAGCAGACAAGGACAGGGAAATTCACCCCTCCACTTT
TRBV3-1/TRBV3-2,-,TRBJ2-2,16,TRBD2,CASSPWASGNTGELFF,TGTGCCAGCAGCCCTTGGGCTAGCGGGAACACCGGGGAGCTGTTTTTT
TRBV7-2,-,TRBJ2-1,15,TRBD1,CASSLAWDRDNEQFF,TGTGCCAGCAGCTTAGCCTGGGACAGGGACAATGAGCAGTTCTTC
TRBV9,-,TRBJ1-2,15,-,CASSVAGGGGYGYTF,TGTGCCAGCAGCGTAGCCGGCGGCGGAGGCTATGGCTACACCTTC
TRBV9,-,TRBJ2-3,19,TRBD2,CASSVEAGTSGRAIDTQYF,TGTGCCAGCAGCGTAGAGGCCGGGACTAGCGGGAGGGCCATAGATACGCAGTATTTT
TRBV4-3,-,TRBJ1-2,13,-,CASSQGSEFGYTF,TGCGCCAGCAGCCAAGGGAGTGAGTTTGGCTACACCTTC
TRBV3-1/TRBV3-2,-,TRBJ2-5,14,-,CASSSSGYQETQYF,TGTGCCAGCAGCTCTTCGGGGTACCAAGAGACCCAGTACTTC
TRBV3-1/TRBV3-2,-,TRBJ1-5,15,-,CASSQDHRDNQPQHF,TGTGCCAGCAGCCAAGACCACAGGGACAATCAGCCCCAGCATTTT
TRBV6-4,-,TRBJ1-1,14,-,CASSAGGMNTEAFF,TGTGCCAGCAGTGCTGGGGGGATGAACACTGAAGCTTTCTTT
TRBV11-2,-,TRBJ2-1,15,TRBD1,CASSLDRTGINEQFF,TGTGCCAGCAGCTTAGATCGGACAGGGATCAATGAGCAGTTCTTC
TRBV9,-,TRBJ1-2,13,-,CASSVYSNYGYTF,TGTGCCAGCAGCGTATACAGTAACTATGGCTACACCTTC
TRBV3-1/TRBV3-2,-,TRBJ1-4,14,-,CASSHGQGHEKLFF,TGTGCCAGCAGCCATGGACAAGGACATGAAAAACTGTTTTTT
TRBV4-2,-,TRBJ1-3,12,-,CASSQQGDTIYF,TGTGCCAGCAGCCAACAGGGTGACACCATATATTTT
TRBV7-2,-,TRBJ2-1,14,-,CASSPTVSYNEQFF,TGTGCCAGCAGCCCGACAGTCTCCTACAATGAGCAGTTCTTC
TRBV7-2,-,TRBJ2-5,15,TRBD1,CASSFRQGAGETQYF,TGTGCCAGCAGCTTCCGACAGGGGGCTGGGGAGACCCAGTACTTC
TRBV7-2,-,TRBJ1-5,15,TRBD1,CASSLGGDRGQPQHF,TGTGCCAGCAGCTTAGGGGGGGACAGAGGTCAGCCCCAGCATTTT
TRBV7-2,-,TRBJ2-3,17,TRBD2,CASSLGPRREGRDTQYF,TGTGCCAGCAGCTTAGGGCCGAGGCGGGAGGGCCGTGATACGCAGTATTTT
TRBV18,-,TRBJ1-6,16,TRBD1,CASSPAGTGAMMPLHF,TGTGCCAGCTCACCAGCCGGGACAGGGGCTATGATGCCCCTCCACTTT
TRBV11-3,-,TRBJ2-1,15,-,CASSLSAPREGEQFF,TGTGCCAGCAGCTTAAGTGCACCTCGCGAGGGAGAGCAGTTCTTC
TRBV7-9,-,TRBJ1-1,14,-,CASSPLIQDTEAFF,TGTGCCAGCAGCCCACTTATCCAGGACACTGAAGCTTTCTTT
TRBV6-5,-,TRBJ2-5,16,TRBD2,CASSYSLTSGQETQYF,TGTGCCAGCAGTTACTCCCTCACTAGCGGCCAAGAGACCCAGTACTTC
TRBV21-1,-,TRBJ2-4,19,-,CASSKVILLAVLAKNIQYF,TGTGCCAGCAGCAAAGTAATATTACTAGCGGTCCTAGCCAAAAACATTCAGTACTTC
TRBV15,-,TRBJ1-1,14,-,CATSRDDPGTEAFF,TGTGCCACCAGCAGAGATGACCCGGGGACTGAAGCTTTCTTT
TRBV7-9,few,TRBJ2-2,11,-,CASRSFGELFF,TGTGCCAGCAGGTCCTTCGGGGAGCTGTTTTTT
TRBV6-5,-,TRBJ2-1,15,-,CASRSDGGPYNEQFF,TGTGCCAGCAGATCTGACGGCGGGCCTTACAATGAGCAGTTCTTC
TRBV9,-,TRBJ1-1,13,-,CASSSQVSTEAFF,TGTGCCAGCAGTTCACAGGTTTCCACTGAAGCTTTCTTT
TRBV6-2/TRBV6-3,-,TRBJ2-7,15,TRBD2,CASSLAGPLSYEQYF,TGTGCCAGCAGTTTAGCGGGACCTCTCTCCTACGAGCAGTACTTC
TRBV28,-,TRBJ1-3,16,TRBD1,CASSSPGQSSGNTIYF,TGTGCCAGCAGTTCGCCGGGACAGAGCTCTGGAAACACCATATATTTT
TRBV29-1,-,TRBJ1-4,13,-,CSVDRGQGEKLFF,TGCAGCGTTGACAGGGGACAAGGTGAAAAACTGTTTTTT
TRBV5-1,-,TRBJ1-1,14,TRBD1,CASSQGSMNTEAFF,TGCGCCAGCTCACAGGGGAGCATGAACACTGAAGCTTTCTTT
TRBV2,-,TRBJ1-6,13,-,CASTFGRGSPLHF,TGTGCCAGCACCTTCGGGAGGGGTTCACCCCTCCACTTT
TRBV7-7,-,TRBJ2-1,14,TRBD2,CASSPAGGPLEQFF,TGTGCCAGCAGCCCAGCGGGGGGGCCGCTTGAGCAGTTCTTC
TRBV9,few,TRBJ1-3,19,TRBD1,CASSVAVVGGQVSGNTIYF,TGTGCCAGCAGCGTGGCTGTGGTAGGGGGACAGGTCTCTGGAAACACCATATATTTT
TRBV5-4,many,TRBJ2-7,13,-,CASSLLGALEQYF,TGTGCCAGCAGCTTGCTGGGGGCGCTCGAGCAGTACTTC
TRBV28,-,TRBJ2-1,15,-,CASSSSSALSDEQFF,TGTGCCAGCAGTTCATCGAGCGCCTTATCAGATGAGCAGTTCTTC
TRBV10-1,-,TRBJ2-3,17,TRBD2,CASSDSTSGAPTDTQYF,TGCGCCAGCAGTGATAGTACTAGCGGGGCCCCCACAGATACGCAGTATTTT
TRBV28,-,TRBJ2-5,15,TRBD1,CASNKKDRGKETQYF,TGTGCCAGCAACAAAAAGGACAGGGGAAAGGAGACCCAGTACTTC